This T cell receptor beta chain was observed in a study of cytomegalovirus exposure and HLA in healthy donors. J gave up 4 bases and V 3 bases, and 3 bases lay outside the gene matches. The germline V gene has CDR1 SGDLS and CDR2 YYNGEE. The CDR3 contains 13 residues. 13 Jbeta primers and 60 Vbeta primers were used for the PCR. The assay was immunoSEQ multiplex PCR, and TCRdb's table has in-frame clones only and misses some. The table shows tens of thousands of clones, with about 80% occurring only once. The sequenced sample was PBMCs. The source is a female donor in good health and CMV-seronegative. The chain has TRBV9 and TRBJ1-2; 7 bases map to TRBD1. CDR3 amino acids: CASSASGGYGYTF. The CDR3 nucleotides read TGTGCCAGCAGCGCCTCAGGGGGCTATGGCTACACCTTC.